This T cell receptor (beta chain) stems from a study of cytomegalovirus exposure and HLA in healthy donors. PCR used 60 Vbeta primers and 13 Jbeta primers. Measured with immunoSEQ multiplex PCR; TCRdb has only the in-frame clones, and not every one. The data hold 110,000 to 150,000 clones, with more than 9.5% observed a single time. The length of the CDR3 is 13 residues. V lost 6 bases and J 0 bases, leaving 8 bases between the germline ends. CDR1 and CDR2 (germline): LNHDA, SQIVND (reference sequence). This TCR derives from a man aged 50 to 60 in good health and CMV-seronegative. Sequencing was done on a sample of PBMCs. The V call is TRBV19, the J call TRBJ1-1; D ambiguous. The CDR3 here is CASRNTVNTEAFF. The CDR3 nucleotides read TGTGCCAGTAGGAACACAGTGAACACTGAAGCTTTCTTT.